This record concerns one T cell receptor (beta chain) sequence. Trimming shortened V by 6 bases and J by 0 bases, and 8 bases separated the two germline ends. CDR1 and CDR2 (germline): MNHEY, SVGAGI. CDR3 size: 13 residues. Method: immunoSEQ multiplex PCR; TCRdb's copy keeps in-frame clones and lacks some. The sample yields some 250,000 clones, approximately 91% seen once. This specimen belongs to a study of blood T cell repertoires in COVID-19. Study information: The cDNA or gDNA used as material had been derived from T cells, B-cell-depleted T cells, or PBMCs.

Participants were aged about 18 to 95 years, lived in around 25 US areas, and enrolled virtually. The chain is built from TRBV6-5 and TRBJ1-1; possibly TRBD1 for D (6 bases). This receptor was obtained from a woman in her thirties or forties with acute COVID-19. The sequenced sample consisted of PBMCs or T cells enriched from blood (not recorded which). The CDR3 is CASRQGMNTEAFF. The CDR3 nucleotides are TGTGCCAGCAGGCAGGGGATGAACACTGAAGCTTTCTTT.